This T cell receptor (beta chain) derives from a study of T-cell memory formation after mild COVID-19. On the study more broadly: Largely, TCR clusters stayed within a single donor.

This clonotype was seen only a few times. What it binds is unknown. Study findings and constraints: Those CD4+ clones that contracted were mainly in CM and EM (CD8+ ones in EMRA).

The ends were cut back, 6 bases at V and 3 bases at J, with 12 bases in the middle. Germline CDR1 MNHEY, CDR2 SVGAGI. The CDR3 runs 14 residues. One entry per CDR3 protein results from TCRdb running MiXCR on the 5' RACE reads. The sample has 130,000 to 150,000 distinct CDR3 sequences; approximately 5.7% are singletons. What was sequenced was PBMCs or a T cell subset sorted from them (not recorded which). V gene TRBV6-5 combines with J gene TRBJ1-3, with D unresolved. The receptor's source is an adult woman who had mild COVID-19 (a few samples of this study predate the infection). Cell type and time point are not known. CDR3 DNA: TGTGCCAGCAGCAGGATCTCTGATGGAAACACCATATATTTT. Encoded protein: CASSRISDGNTIYF.